This is a list of T cell receptor beta chains from one sample in a study of CXCR3-negative and CXCR3-positive naive CD8 T cells. TCRdb re-called the 5' RACE reads; one entry per CDR3 protein, DNA not given. Reported are approximately 83,000 distinct CDR3 sequences; the ten largest clones contain over 1.5%. What was sequenced was naive CXCR3- CD8+ T cells from blood. These receptors originate from a human donor in good health. Some clones in this sample may be carry-over from other donors' samples. The CDR3 runs from the conserved cysteine through the conserved F or W.

j_gene | v_gene | CDR3aa
TRBJ1-5 | TRBV6-6 | CASSTLDRAFRGQPQHF
TRBJ2-7 | TRBV29-1 | CSVVPAGAPHEQYF
TRBJ2-3 | TRBV9 | CASSPRSAQSSNGDTQYF
TRBJ2-7 | TRBV5-1 | CASSDMTGVNEQYF
TRBJ2-7 | TRBV2 | CASQPQGIYEQYF
TRBJ2-1 | TRBV28 | CASSPTGANLYNEQFF
TRBJ2-7 | TRBV5-1 | CASSFCWVTYEQYF
TRBJ2-7 | TRBV27 | CASSFAADSYEQYF
TRBJ2-5 | TRBV7-3 | CASSGDRAETQYF
TRBJ2-7 | TRBV28 | CASSFGPGSSYEQYF
TRBJ2-5 | TRBV5-1 | CASSYYRGEGQETQYF
TRBJ2-2 | TRBV15 | CATSRDRGTGPTGELFF
TRBJ2-1 | TRBV6-2/TRBV6-3 | CASSHSRGLPYNEQFF
TRBJ2-1 | TRBV7-9 | CASSGTDDSYNEQFF
TRBJ2-4 | TRBV29-1 | CSVLFPGRDIQYF
TRBJ2-1 | TRBV6-5 | CASSYRLAGTYNEQFF
TRBJ2-3 | TRBV7-3 | CASSLTGSTDTQYF
TRBJ1-2 | TRBV20-1 | CSARDPSTGGSYGYTF
TRBJ2-7 | TRBV29-1 | CSVPKTGDQTYEQYF
TRBJ2-3 | TRBV6-2/TRBV6-3 | CASSTTGLVVLSPDTQYF
TRBJ2-2 | TRBV4-3 | CASSQDWPSGGASGELFF
TRBJ2-1 | TRBV7-9 | CASSFSGAPRDEQFF
TRBJ2-7 | TRBV29-1 | CSVEDGDSLSIYEQYF
TRBJ2-3 | TRBV13 | CASSLSGESTDTQYF
TRBJ2-7 | TRBV6-5 | CASTWTSGSYEQYF
TRBJ2-7 | TRBV7-2 | CASSLSEGQYEQYF
TRBJ2-1 | TRBV5-1 | CASSLIEEDEQFF
TRBJ1-1 | TRBV27 | CASSLVVNTEAFF
TRBJ2-1 | TRBV2 | CASGPLPSDEQFF
TRBJ1-2 | TRBV3-1 | CASSHMRPPSVYGYTF
TRBJ2-3 | TRBV12-3/TRBV12-4 | CASLSGLAGPDTQYF
TRBJ2-7 | TRBV9 | CASGGAYEQYF
TRBJ2-1 | TRBV12-3/TRBV12-4 | CASGPKGADEQFF
TRBJ2-5 | TRBV11-2 | CASSPQVETQYF
TRBJ2-3 | TRBV6-5 | CASRLAVMGTDTQYF
TRBJ2-2 | TRBV9 | CASSDPMSQGTGMSGELFF
TRBJ2-1 | TRBV7-3 | CASSETGINEQFF
TRBJ1-2 | TRBV7-9 | CASSLAPGGYYGYTF
TRBJ2-7 | TRBV29-1 | CSVEIRPSGPYEQYF
TRBJ2-5 | TRBV12-3/TRBV12-4 | CASSLGQLETQYF
TRBJ2-3 | TRBV7-9 | CASSQAATVTDTQYF
TRBJ2-3 | TRBV6-6 | CASSSTVDTDTQYF
TRBJ2-3 | TRBV5-1 | CASSLISGGPKDTQYF
TRBJ2-5 | TRBV29-1 | CSVEGAIGLAVGETQYF
TRBJ2-5 | TRBV20-1 | CSATSGGASETQYF
TRBJ2-5 | TRBV5-5 | CASSYQGSETQYF
TRBJ2-5 | TRBV20-1 | CSARGTGQDLGTQYF